This TCR beta chain originates from a study of T cell responses to AZD1222 COVID-19 vaccine. Findings and caveats of the study: Two AZD1222 doses significantly raised spike-specific TCR breadth and depth over controls. Reports say nearly half of spike-specific TCRs go after unmutated variant regions. Vaccine-related CD4 TCRs covered spike, predominating at 160-218 and 743-854.

Assay used: immunoSEQ multiplex PCR; TCRdb lists only in-frame clones, some missing. Found here are over 120,000 clones, 75% to 90% of them singletons; the top ten hold around 1.6%. CDR1 is SGHRS, CDR2 YFSETQ, per germline. The CDR3 has 15 amino acids. Trimming at V came to 4 bases and at J to 0 bases, leaving 2 bases not matched to a gene. Regarding this clone: Its specificity is unknown.

The input for sequencing was peripheral blood, taken on day 0 of AZD1222 vaccination. The clonotype was recovered from an adult in good health. This chain joins TRBV5-1 and TRBJ2-3, with 10 nucleotides matching TRBD2. In DNA form, the CDR3 reads TGCGCCAGCAGCCTGACTAGCGGGAGCACAGATACGCAGTATTTT. Translation: CASSLTSGSTDTQYF.